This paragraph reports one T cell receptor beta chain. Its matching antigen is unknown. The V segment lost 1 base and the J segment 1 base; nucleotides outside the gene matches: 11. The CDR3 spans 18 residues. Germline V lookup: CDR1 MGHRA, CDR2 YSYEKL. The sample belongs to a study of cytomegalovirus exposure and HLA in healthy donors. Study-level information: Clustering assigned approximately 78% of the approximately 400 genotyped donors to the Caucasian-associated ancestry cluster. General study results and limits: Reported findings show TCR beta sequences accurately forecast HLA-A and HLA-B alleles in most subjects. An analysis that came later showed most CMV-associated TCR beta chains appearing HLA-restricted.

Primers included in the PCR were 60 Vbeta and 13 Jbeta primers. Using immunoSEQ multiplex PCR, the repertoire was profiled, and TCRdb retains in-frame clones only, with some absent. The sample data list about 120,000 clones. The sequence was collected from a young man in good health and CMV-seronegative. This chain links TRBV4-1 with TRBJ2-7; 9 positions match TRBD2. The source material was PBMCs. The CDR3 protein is CASSQAGGGGRGSYEQYF. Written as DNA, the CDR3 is TGCGCCAGCAGCCAAGCGGGAGGGGGCGGGAGGGGGTCCTACGAGCAGTACTTC.